This entry features one TCR beta chain sequence. The antigen is undetermined. Germline values: CDR1 DFQATT, CDR2 SNEGSKA (reference sequence). The CDR3 covers 11 residues. The PCR ran on 60 Vbeta and 13 Jbeta primers. Some clones are missing from TCRdb's copy, which holds only in-frame ones; the method was immunoSEQ multiplex PCR. This sample has about 160,000 clones, with around four fifths found just once. The donors (healthy individuals) were bone marrow donors. These data originate in a study of cytomegalovirus exposure and HLA in healthy donors. Study-wide points: With DRB1 most and HLA-C fewest, TCR association rates differed between HLA loci in a later analysis. CMV serostatus was the sole immune exposure information available. Being productive about 90% or about 30% of the time was typical of most TCR beta V segments in an earlier analysis.

This clonotype originated in a woman aged 50 to 65 in good health and CMV-seronegative. The rearrangement uses TRBV20-1 and TRBJ2-5; D may be TRBD1 (6 bases). The end of the DNA fits TRBJ2-7 better, so the J call may be wrong. Input material: PBMCs. DNA of the CDR3: TGCAGTGCTACTGAGGGGGACGAGCAGTACTTC. Protein product: CSATEGDEQYF.